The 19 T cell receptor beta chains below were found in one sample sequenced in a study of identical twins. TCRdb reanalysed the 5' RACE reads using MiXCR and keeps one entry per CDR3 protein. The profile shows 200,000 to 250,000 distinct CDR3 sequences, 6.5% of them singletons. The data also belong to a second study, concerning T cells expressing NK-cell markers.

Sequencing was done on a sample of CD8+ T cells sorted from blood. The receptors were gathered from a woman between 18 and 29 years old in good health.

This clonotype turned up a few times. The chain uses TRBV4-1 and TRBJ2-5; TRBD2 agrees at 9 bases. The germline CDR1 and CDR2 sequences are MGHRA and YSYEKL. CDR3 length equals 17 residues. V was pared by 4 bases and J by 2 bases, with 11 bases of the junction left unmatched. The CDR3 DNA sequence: TGCGCCAGCAGCCTCCTGCCCTCGACTAGCGGTCAAGAGACCCAGTACTTC. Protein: CASSLLPSTSGQETQYF.

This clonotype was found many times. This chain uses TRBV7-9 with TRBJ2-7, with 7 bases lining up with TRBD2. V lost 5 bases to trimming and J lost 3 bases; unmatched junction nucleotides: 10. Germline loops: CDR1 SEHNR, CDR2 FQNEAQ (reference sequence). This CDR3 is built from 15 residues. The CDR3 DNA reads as TGTGCCAGCAGCCGAGCGGGGCTAGCGAGCTACGAGCAGTACTTC. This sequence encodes CASSRAGLASYEQYF.

CDR3 region: CASSLSYGYEQYF. Here the CDR3 DNA reads TGTGCCAGCAGTTTATCGTACGGTTACGAGCAGTACTTC. The V gene is TRBV27, the J gene TRBJ2-7; D is unclear. The CDR3 extends over 13 amino acids. CDR1 is MNHEY, CDR2 SMNVEV, per germline (reference sequence). V lost 0 bases and J 4 bases, leaving 7 bases between the germline ends.

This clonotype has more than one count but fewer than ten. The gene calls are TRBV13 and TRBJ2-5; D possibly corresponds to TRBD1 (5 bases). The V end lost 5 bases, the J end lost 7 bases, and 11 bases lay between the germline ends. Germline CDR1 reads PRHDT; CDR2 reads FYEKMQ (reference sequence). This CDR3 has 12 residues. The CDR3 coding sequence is TGTGCCAGCAGCGGACACCAGGGGACCCAGTACTTC. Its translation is CASSGHQGTQYF.

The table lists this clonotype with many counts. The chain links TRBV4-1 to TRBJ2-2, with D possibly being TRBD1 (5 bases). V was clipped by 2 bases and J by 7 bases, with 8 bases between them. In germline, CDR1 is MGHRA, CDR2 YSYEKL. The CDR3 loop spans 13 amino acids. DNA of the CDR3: TGCGCCAGCAGCCAAAGCGACAGCGGGGAGCTGTTTTTT. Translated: CASSQSDSGELFF.

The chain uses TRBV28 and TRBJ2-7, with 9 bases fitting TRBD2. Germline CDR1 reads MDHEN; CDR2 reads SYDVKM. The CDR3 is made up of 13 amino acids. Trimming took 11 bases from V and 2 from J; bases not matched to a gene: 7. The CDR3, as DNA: TGTGCCTCCTGGGGACTAGCTCCCTACGAGCAGTACTTC. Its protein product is CASWGLAPYEQYF. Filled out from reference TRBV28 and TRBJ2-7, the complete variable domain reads DVKVTQSSRYLVKRTGEKVFLECVQDMDHENMFWYRQDPGLGLRLIYFSYDVKMKEKGDIPEGYSVSREKKERFSLILESASTNQTSMYLCASWGLAPYEQYFGPGTRLTVT.

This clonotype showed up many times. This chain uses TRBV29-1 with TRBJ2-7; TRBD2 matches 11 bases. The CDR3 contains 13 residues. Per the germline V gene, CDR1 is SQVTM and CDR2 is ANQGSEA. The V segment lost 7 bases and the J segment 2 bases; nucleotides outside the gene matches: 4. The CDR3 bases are TGCAGCGCCGGGACTAGCGGAACCTACGAGCAGTACTTC. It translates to CSAGTSGTYEQYF.

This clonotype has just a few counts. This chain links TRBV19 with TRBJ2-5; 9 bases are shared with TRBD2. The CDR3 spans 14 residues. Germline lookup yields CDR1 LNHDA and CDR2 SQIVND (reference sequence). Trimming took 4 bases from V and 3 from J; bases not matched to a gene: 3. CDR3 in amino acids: CASSTIAGEETQYF. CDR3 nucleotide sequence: TGTGCCAGTAGTACAATAGCGGGGGAAGAGACCCAGTACTTC.

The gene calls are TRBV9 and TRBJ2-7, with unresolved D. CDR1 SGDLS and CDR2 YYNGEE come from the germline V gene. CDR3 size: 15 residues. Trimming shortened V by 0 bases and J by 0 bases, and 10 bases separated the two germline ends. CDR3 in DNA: TGTGCCAGCAGCGTAGCAGGCGGTCTCTCCTACGAGCAGTACTTC. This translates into CASSVAGGLSYEQYF.

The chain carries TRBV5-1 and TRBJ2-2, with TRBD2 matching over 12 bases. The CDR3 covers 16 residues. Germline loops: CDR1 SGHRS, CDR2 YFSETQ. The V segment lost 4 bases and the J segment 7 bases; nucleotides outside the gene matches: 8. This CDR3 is CASSLGLAGSNGELFF. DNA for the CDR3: TGCGCCAGCAGCCTCGGACTAGCGGGATCTAACGGGGAGCTGTTTTTT.

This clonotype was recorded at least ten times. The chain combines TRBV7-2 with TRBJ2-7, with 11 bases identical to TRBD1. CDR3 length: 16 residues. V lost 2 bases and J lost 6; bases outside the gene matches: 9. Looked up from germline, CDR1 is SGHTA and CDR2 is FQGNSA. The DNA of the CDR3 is TGTGCCAGCAGCTTAAAACCGGGACAGGGGGAATTCGAGCAGTACTTC. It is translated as CASSLKPGQGEFEQYF.

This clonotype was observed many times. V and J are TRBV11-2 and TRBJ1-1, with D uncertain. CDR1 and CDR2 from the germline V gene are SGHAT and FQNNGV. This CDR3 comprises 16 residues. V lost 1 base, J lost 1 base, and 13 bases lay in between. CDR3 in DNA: TGTGCCAGCAGCTTAGTGCACATCCAGCCGAACACTGAAGCTTTCTTT. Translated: CASSLVHIQPNTEAFF.

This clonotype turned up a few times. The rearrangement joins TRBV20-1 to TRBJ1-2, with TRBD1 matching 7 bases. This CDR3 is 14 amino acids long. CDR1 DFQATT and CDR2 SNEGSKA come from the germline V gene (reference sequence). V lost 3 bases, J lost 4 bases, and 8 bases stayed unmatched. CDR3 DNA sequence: TGCAGTGCTAGGAATACAGGGGTGCCCTATGGCTACACCTTC. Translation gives CSARNTGVPYGYTF.

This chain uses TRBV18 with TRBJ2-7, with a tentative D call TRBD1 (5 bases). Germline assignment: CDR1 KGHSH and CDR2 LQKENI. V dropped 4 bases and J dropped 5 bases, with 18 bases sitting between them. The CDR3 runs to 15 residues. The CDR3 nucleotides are TGTGCCAGCTCACAAGGGGCCGGTGGAGTCGACGAGCAGTACTTC. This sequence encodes CASSQGAGGVDEQYF.

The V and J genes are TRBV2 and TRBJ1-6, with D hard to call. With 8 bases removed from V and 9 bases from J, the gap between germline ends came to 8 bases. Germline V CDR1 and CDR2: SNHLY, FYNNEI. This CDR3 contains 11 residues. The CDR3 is CASGPGSPLHF. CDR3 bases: TGTGCCAGCGGGCCGGGTTCACCCCTCCACTTT.

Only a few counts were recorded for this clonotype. CDR3 DNA sequence: TGTGCCTGGAGTTTGGGGTTTAGCGGGAACAATGAGCAGTTCTTC. This gives the protein CAWSLGFSGNNEQFF. The chain uses TRBV30 and TRBJ2-1; 8 nucleotides align to TRBD2. Germline loops: CDR1 GTSNPN, CDR2 SVGIG (reference sequence). V shed 2 bases and J 5 bases; nucleotides not matched to a gene: 8. This CDR3 is 15 amino acids long.

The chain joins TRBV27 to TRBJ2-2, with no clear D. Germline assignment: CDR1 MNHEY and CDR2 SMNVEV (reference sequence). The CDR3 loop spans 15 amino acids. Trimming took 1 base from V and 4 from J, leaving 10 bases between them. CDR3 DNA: TGTGCCAGCAGTTTATTTTATGGGGTCACCGGGGAGCTGTTTTTT. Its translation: CASSLFYGVTGELFF.

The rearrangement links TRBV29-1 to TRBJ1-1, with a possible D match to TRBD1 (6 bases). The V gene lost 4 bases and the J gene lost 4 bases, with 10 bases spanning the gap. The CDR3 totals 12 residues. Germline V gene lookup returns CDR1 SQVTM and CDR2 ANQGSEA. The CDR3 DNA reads TGCAGCGTTGGTACAGGGATCACTGAAGCTTTCTTT. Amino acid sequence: CSVGTGITEAFF.

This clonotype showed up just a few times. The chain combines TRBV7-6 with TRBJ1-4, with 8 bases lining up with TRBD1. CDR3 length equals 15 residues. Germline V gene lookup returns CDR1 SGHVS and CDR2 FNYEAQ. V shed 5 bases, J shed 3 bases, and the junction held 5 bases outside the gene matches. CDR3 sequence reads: CASSVLQGANEKLFF. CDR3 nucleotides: TGTGCCAGCAGCGTGTTACAGGGGGCTAATGAAAAACTGTTTTTT.